This T cell receptor beta chain came from a study of T cell clonotyping in hematopoietic cell transplantation. Germline lookup yields CDR1 SGHTA and CDR2 FQGTGA. Trimming pared 0 bases from V and 3 bases from J, leaving 10 bases between. This CDR3 has 15 amino acids. The method was immunoSEQ multiplex PCR; TCRdb's version includes in-frame clones alone and lacks a portion of them. This sample has some 10,000 clones, with around 93% found just once. Overall study results and limits: Few recipient clonotypes overlapped donors; over 95% were de novo at given depth. Graft donor and pretransplant recipient Inverse Simpson Index values predicted broader posttransplant TCR diversity. No sorting was done, leaving CD4 and CD8 contributions mixed. Pathologically expanded recipient clonotypes increased progressively from day 30 to day 180 as diversity fell.

Turning to this clone: What it binds is unknown.

The chain combines TRBV7-3 with TRBJ2-3, with D perhaps TRBD1 (6 bases). This receptor was identified in a woman aged 45-65 years in good health. Some clones in this sample may be carry-over from other donors' samples. The sequenced material came from peripheral blood mononuclear cells. CDR3: CASSLTSGETDTQYF. CDR3 nucleotide sequence: TGTGCCAGCAGCTTAACATCAGGGGAGACAGATACGCAGTATTTT.